One and the same sample provided the 7 T cell receptor beta chains below, sequenced in a study of beta chain features in type 1 diabetes. Their antigen targets remain unknown. General observations from the study: The study found moderately but significantly shorter TCRB CDR3s in all four CD4+ subsets of Type 1 diabetes patients.

Expressed TCRB transcripts got sequenced, as all isolated RNA was reverse transcribed. Measured with immunoSEQ multiplex PCR; TCRdb has only the in-frame clones, and not every one. The sample yields around 250,000 clones, around 13% seen once. The sequenced material came from naive CD4+ T cells from blood. The receptors stem from a man younger than 45 with type 1 diabetes.

This clone was recorded a few times. The genes are TRBV6-1 and TRBJ1-5; TRBD1 might be the D (6 bases). This CDR3 spans 14 amino acids. The ends were cut back, 3 bases at V and 2 bases at J, with 8 bases in the middle. Germline V gene lookup returns CDR1 MNHNS and CDR2 SASEGT. For the CDR3, the DNA is TGTGCCAGCAGTGATGCAGGGGGCAATCAGCCCCAGCATTTT. Amino acid sequence: CASSDAGGNQPQHF.

The genes are TRBV5-4 and TRBJ2-2, with 9 bases identical to TRBD1. This CDR3 spans 16 amino acids. Germline CDR1 is SGHNT and CDR2 is YYREEE (reference sequence). J lost 6 bases, V lost 3 bases, and 9 bases had no gene match. CDR3 in DNA: TGTGCCAGCAGCTCCCGGGACAGGGCTTTCTCCGGGGAGCTGTTTTTT. It yields the protein CASSSRDRAFSGELFF.

The V and J genes are TRBV11-1 and TRBJ2-6; D may be TRBD2 (5 bases). This CDR3 is 15 amino acids long. Germline V gene sequence: CDR1 SGHAT, CDR2 FQDESV (reference sequence). Trimming took 5 bases from V and 4 from J, leaving 12 bases between them. Here the CDR3 DNA reads TGTGCCAGCAGCCGAGGGCTTCCAGGGGCCAACGTCCTGACTTTC. It specifies CASSRGLPGANVLTF.

This chain joins TRBV18 and TRBJ2-7; TRBD1 aligns across 7 bases. The trim removed 5 bases at V and 5 bases at J, leaving 9 bases unmatched. CDR1 and CDR2 from the germline V gene are KGHSH and LQKENI. This CDR3 spans 14 amino acids. The CDR3 DNA reads TGTGCCAGCTCAGACGACAGGGCATCCCACGAGCAGTACTTC. This gives the protein CASSDDRASHEQYF. Complete variable domain (other parts from reference TRBV18 and TRBJ2-7): NAGVMQNPRHLVRRRGQEARLRCSPMKGHSHVYWYRQLPEEGLKFMVYLQKENIIDESGMPKERFSAEFPKEGPSILRIQQVVRGDSAAYFCASSDDRASHEQYFGPGTRLTVT.

V usage is TRBV11-2 and J usage is TRBJ2-7, with TRBD1 identical over 7 bases. Germline V gene sequence: CDR1 SGHAT, CDR2 FQNNGV. J was trimmed by 9 bases and V by 6 bases; bases with no gene match: 23. This CDR3 has 17 amino acids. DNA of the CDR3: TGTGCCAGCAGGCGTATACAGGGGCCCCGTACCCTCACGGGGCAGTACTTC. Translating gives CASRRIQGPRTLTGQYF.

This clone was counted only a few times. The chain combines TRBV30 with TRBJ2-2; TRBD1 is a possible D gene (5 bases). Germline loops: CDR1 GTSNPN, CDR2 SVGIG (reference sequence). The CDR3 sequence is 12 residues long. For the CDR3, the DNA is TGTGGACTGGGCAGGGTTACCGGGGAGCTGTTTTTT. Protein sequence: CGLGRVTGELFF.

The chain uses TRBV27 and TRBJ2-3; D might be TRBD2 (6 bases). The germline V gene has CDR1 MNHEY and CDR2 SMNVEV (reference sequence). The germline V and J ends were trimmed by 7 bases and 0 bases, with 11 bases remaining between them. The CDR3 covers 14 residues. This chain's CDR3 is CASNMGLSTDTQYF. The CDR3 region has the DNA TGTGCCAGCAATATGGGACTGAGCACAGATACGCAGTATTTT.